This T cell receptor beta chain comes out of a study of shared clonotypes between healthy human individuals (TCRdb year 2020). With regard to the full study: A few men and two women, aged 18 to 49 years, made up the cohort. Libraries were prepared and TCR repertoires were sequenced by different laboratories using diverse techniques, in order to increase sequencing depth and limit assay-specific biases. Per donor, three plates each were used for CD4 naive and CD4 memory, two for CD8 naive, and one for CD8 memory. Blood TCR repertoires of roughly five healthy adults were deeply sequenced to estimate repertoire size and the extent of clonotype sharing between individuals. Leukapheresis yielded between about 0.94 and 8.9 billion PBMCs per donor.

Study-wide findings and limitations: Larger estimated clonotype richness was generally found for naive subsets than for memory subsets. Pairwise subsampling led to the expectation that sequencing depth would affect the degree of clonotype sharing among donors. Only blood was sampled, and tissue TCR repertoires likely differ from those in blood. Rarefaction of sorted-subset datasets indicated incomplete sequencing despite the large sequencing depth. Because the study included a small number of donors, the genetic and exposure-history diversity represented was limited. Compared with non-shared clonotypes, clonotypes shared by all four sorted-subset donors had higher generation probabilities. Across a few donors, about 4.5% of naive CD4, 3% to 4% of naive CD8, approximately 2.5% of memory CD4, and 0.4% of memory CD8 clonotypes were shared.

The donors were healthy, HIV-negative adults who had no recently reported acute infections or vaccinations. Every donor was a Caucasian adult living in Nashville, Tennessee, USA. CD4+ T cells were enriched through magnetic negative selection, after which naive cells were positively selected on CD45RA and the remaining negative fraction served as the memory subset. Blood was obtained by leukapheresis, after which PBMCs were separated by Ficoll-Histopaque density gradient centrifugation and cryopreserved in liquid nitrogen vapor phase. Analytical flow cytometry was used to check the purity and quantity of each magnetically sorted T cell population. Genomic DNA was isolated from every sorted fraction and measured by UV absorbance on a Nanodrop 2000c. Using the deep immunoSEQ assay, TCR CDR3 regions were amplified from genomic DNA by multiplex PCR. Genomic DNA extracted from each cell subset was distributed evenly over all wells of several immunoSEQ 96-well plates, and each plate served as one replicate. For sorted subsets, approximately 0.2 ug of genomic DNA, equivalent to some 33,000 T cell genomes, went into each replicate PCR. Purified libraries were quantified with a Qubit 3.0 fluorometer, sized on a Bioanalyzer 2100, and re-quantified with the KAPA Library Quantification kit. Each immunoSEQ 96-well plate was sequenced on its own single-read 150-cycle Illumina NextSeq 550 flow cell. On the study's bioinformatics: The immunoSEQ output contained only junctional sequences without quality scores, so filtering could not match that applied to full-length reads. To assign V/J genes and CDR3, sequences were annotated against IMGT germline references using PyIR, a Python wrapper for IgBLAST v1.9. Reads were removed for weak V/J assignments (E-value above 1e-6), missing CDR3, stop codons, out-of-frame junctions, or ambiguous translated residues. V3J clonotypes were defined as sequences sharing an identical inferred V gene, J gene, and CDR3 amino acid sequence. Percentage overlap between repertoires was computed as shared unique clonotypes divided by the size of the smaller repertoire. Three approaches were used to assess repertoire richness: RTK rarefaction, the Chao1 estimator, and Recon v2.1 estimates of unobserved clonotypes. Generation probabilities were computed with OLGA for all TCRbeta clonotypes obtained by the gDNA method from several donors. Sourced from immuneACCESS, this table was stored by TCRdb with only in-frame sequences that have V and J called. A share of the clones is absent; for the studies checked, an unresolved V gene accounts for under half, and the remainder has no known explanation. V and J calls and clone size follow that table, whereas D and trimming were derived from the DNA. This sample lists some 980,000 clones; 76% were detected once. The ten largest clones take up approximately 1.5% of the sample.

To note about this clone: What this receptor recognizes is not known. The record has no base qualities; no much larger clone is one base away.

At the junction V is shortened by 6 bases and J by 3 bases, with 12 bases in between. The germline V gene sets CDR1 to SNHLY and CDR2 to FYNNEI. Reading from cysteine to phenylalanine, the CDR3 counts 14 amino acids. The sequence is cut down to CDR3 DNA, 42 bases in frame from base 1. This receptor was taken from a young man in good health. The sequencing sample was made of memory CD4+ T cells sorted from blood. In the paper's terms, the cell subset or site label means: CD45RA-negative fraction. This chain joins TRBV2 to TRBJ1-5; D gene: possibly TRBD1, on 6 matching bases. The CDR3 protein sequence reads: CASSDRPTNQPQHF. In nucleotides, the sequence is TGTGCCAGCAGCGACAGGCCAACCAATCAGCCCCAGCATTTT.